This TCR beta chain was recovered during a study of shared clonotypes between healthy human individuals. The repertoire was sequenced with immunoSEQ multiplex PCR; TCRdb's copy has only in-frame clones and lacks some. The table records 450,000 to 500,000 clones, around 80% of them present only once. The CDR3 runs to 11 residues. Germline CDR1 and CDR2: LNHDA and SQIVND (reference sequence). Trimming left V 7 bases short and J 6 bases short, with 7 bases between. The rearrangement joins TRBV19 to TRBJ2-4; D is unresolved. The sequencing sample was made of PBMCs. The sequence came from a woman in her thirties or forties in good health. Some clones in this sample may be carry-over from other donors' samples. The CDR3 sequence: CASTKANIQYF. For the CDR3, the DNA is TGTGCCAGTACTAAAGCAAACATTCAGTACTTC.